Listed below are T cell receptor beta chains from one sample, sequenced in a study of cytomegalovirus exposure and HLA in healthy donors. Sequencing used immunoSEQ multiplex PCR; TCRdb keeps in-frame clones, though not all of them. The data hold 100,000 to 150,000 clones, with 83% observed a single time. The sequenced sample was PBMCs. These receptors were collected from a man in his late teens or twenties in good health and CMV-seropositive. The CDR3 runs from the conserved cysteine through the conserved F or W. A D gene is named only where the DNA matches it firmly. Clone size is shown for a subset of rows, as once, few, many or a class of expanded clone.

abundance	v_gene	d_gene	j_gene	CDR3aa	CDR3nt
NA	TRBV7-6	NA	TRBJ2-3	CASTRGRTDTQYF	TGTGCCAGTACCAGGGGGAGGACAGATACGCAGTATTTT
NA	TRBV6-6	NA	TRBJ1-5	CASTDSMSQPQHF	TGTGCCAGCACCGACAGTATGAGTCAGCCCCAGCATTTT
NA	TRBV18	TRBD1	TRBJ1-2	CASSPRQGRNYGYTF	TGTGCCAGCTCACCCCGACAGGGGAGGAACTATGGCTACACCTTC
NA	TRBV7-9	NA	TRBJ1-2	CASSSGLHANYGYTF	TGTGCCAGCAGCTCGGGACTTCACGCTAACTATGGCTACACCTTC
NA	TRBV11-2	NA	TRBJ2-7	CTSSLGTHYEQYF	TGTACCAGCAGCTTAGGGACACACTACGAGCAGTACTTC
NA	TRBV5-8	TRBD1	TRBJ2-5	CASSWAGTGGQETQYF	TGTGCCAGCAGCTGGGCAGGGACAGGGGGACAAGAGACCCAGTACTTC
NA	TRBV30	NA	TRBJ1-2	CAWRQVNLNYGYTF	TGTGCCTGGAGACAGGTGAACCTCAACTATGGCTACACCTTC
once	TRBV5-1	TRBD2	TRBJ2-4	CASSGGTSGGAGNIQYF	TGCGCCAGCAGCGGGGGGACTAGCGGGGGGGCCGGGAACATTCAGTACTTC
NA	TRBV9	TRBD2	TRBJ2-1	CASSPLRGAGDNYNEQFF	TGTGCCAGCAGCCCCCTCCGGGGAGCGGGGGACAATTACAATGAGCAGTTCTTC
NA	TRBV2	NA	TRBJ2-2	CASSPWDINTGELFF	TGTGCCAGCTCCCCCTGGGACATAAACACCGGGGAGCTGTTTTTT
NA	TRBV28	NA	TRBJ2-7	CASLGVHEQYF	TGTGCCAGCCTGGGAGTCCACGAGCAGTACTTC
NA	TRBV4-1	NA	TRBJ2-7	CASSPEGGTAFNYEQYF	TGCGCCAGCAGCCCTGAGGGTGGAACGGCCTTCAATTACGAGCAGTACTTC
NA	TRBV7-7	TRBD1	TRBJ2-1	CASSSMQGQSSYNEQFF	TGTGCCAGCAGCTCCATGCAGGGACAGAGCTCCTACAATGAGCAGTTCTTC
NA	TRBV27	NA	TRBJ1-1	CASRQIGGGTEAFF	TGTGCCAGCAGACAGATTGGGGGAGGGACTGAAGCTTTCTTT
once	TRBV6-1	TRBD1	TRBJ1-4	CASSSTGGYNEKLFF	TGTGCCAGCAGTAGTACAGGGGGCTATAACGAAAAACTGTTTTTT
NA	TRBV9	NA	TRBJ1-3	CASSPPQGYIYF	TGTGCCAGCAGCCCCCCCCAGGGCTACATATATTTT
NA	TRBV25-1	NA	TRBJ1-6	CASNPGSSNSPLHF	TGTGCCAGCAACCCAGGATCAAGTAATTCACCCCTCCACTTT
NA	TRBV28	NA	TRBJ1-2	CASSSREVFYGYTF	TGTGCCAGCAGCTCCCGGGAGGTATTCTATGGCTACACCTTC
NA	TRBV13	NA	TRBJ1-1	CASSLGANTEAFF	TGTGCCAGCAGCCTTGGGGCGAACACTGAAGCTTTCTTT
few	TRBV19	TRBD1	TRBJ1-2	CASTLGTANYGYTF	TGTGCCAGTACTCTTGGGACAGCTAACTATGGCTACACCTTC
NA	TRBV29-1	TRBD2	TRBJ2-3	CSGGPREKADTQYF	TGCAGCGGGGGACCGCGGGAGAAGGCAGATACGCAGTATTTT
few	TRBV7-8	NA	TRBJ2-3	CASSPREGDTQYF	TGTGCCAGCAGCCCCCGCGAGGGAGATACGCAGTATTTT
NA	TRBV4-1	NA	TRBJ2-7	CASSQDMASGEQYF	TGCGCCAGCAGCCAAGATATGGCCTCTGGCGAGCAGTACTTC
NA	TRBV28	NA	TRBJ2-7	CASSRIALGDTYEQYF	TGTGCCAGCAGCCGGATTGCCCTCGGGGATACCTACGAGCAGTACTTC
NA	TRBV5-6	TRBD1	TRBJ2-7	CASSLSTGQGPYEQYF	TGTGCCAGCAGTCTGAGTACGGGACAGGGGCCCTACGAGCAGTACTTC
NA	TRBV27	TRBD1	TRBJ2-1	CASRGTGADEQFF	TGTGCCAGCAGAGGGACAGGGGCGGATGAGCAGTTCTTC
NA	TRBV30	TRBD1	TRBJ2-1	CAWSVGQGSYNEQFF	TGTGCCTGGAGTGTCGGACAGGGAAGCTACAATGAGCAGTTCTTC
NA	TRBV7-2	NA	TRBJ1-5	CASSLEGRLWAQHF	TGTGCCAGCAGCTTAGAAGGCCGACTTTGGGCCCAGCATTTT
few	TRBV9	TRBD1	TRBJ2-2	CASSGTGFGELFF	TGTGCCAGCAGCGGGACAGGGTTCGGGGAGCTGTTTTTT
NA	TRBV5-6	TRBD2	TRBJ2-3	CASSFPSGGTDTQYF	TGTGCCAGCAGCTTTCCTAGCGGGGGGACAGATACGCAGTATTTT
once	TRBV29-1	TRBD2	TRBJ2-1	CSASLAGDPNNEQFF	TGCAGCGCCTCACTAGCGGGGGACCCCAACAATGAGCAGTTCTTC
NA	TRBV2	NA	TRBJ2-5	CASSEWGQQETQYF	TGTGCCAGCAGTGAATGGGGCCAGCAAGAGACCCAGTACTTC
NA	TRBV11-3	TRBD2	TRBJ2-1	CASSFSGGTVNEQFF	TGTGCCAGCAGCTTTAGCGGGGGGACCGTCAATGAGCAGTTCTTC
once	TRBV7-8	NA	TRBJ1-2	CASSLGVPAYGYTF	TGTGCCAGCAGCTTAGGAGTGCCAGCGTATGGCTACACCTTC
once	TRBV7-3	NA	TRBJ1-6	CASSRNVGRPLHF	TGTGCCAGCAGCCGAAATGTGGGCCGACCCCTCCACTTT
once	TRBV2	NA	TRBJ2-3	CASKGGVGTDTQYF	TGTGCCAGCAAGGGCGGGGTTGGGACAGATACGCAGTATTTT
NA	TRBV19	NA	TRBJ1-6	CASSEEGNSPLHF	TGTGCCAGTAGTGAGGAGGGAAATTCACCCCTCCACTTT
few	TRBV7-9	TRBD1	TRBJ2-3	CASSWTGMTDTQYF	TGTGCCAGCAGCTGGACAGGGATGACAGATACGCAGTATTTT
NA	TRBV7-2	TRBD1	TRBJ2-7	CASSLEAGGAYEQYF	TGTGCCAGCAGCTTAGAGGCAGGGGGTGCCTACGAGCAGTACTTC
once	TRBV29-1	NA	TRBJ1-1	CSSLAPGDTEAFF	TGCAGCTCATTGGCCCCGGGGGACACTGAAGCTTTCTTT
once	TRBV28	TRBD1	TRBJ1-6	CASSIDEGTGSSPLHF	TGTGCCAGCAGTATAGATGAGGGGACAGGTTCTTCACCCCTCCACTTT
once	TRBV6-5	TRBD2	TRBJ2-7	CASSIAGTSGGEQYF	TGTGCCAGCAGTATTGCCGGGACATCGGGGGGGGAGCAGTACTTC
NA	TRBV7-6	NA	TRBJ1-5	CASSLEIGVDQPQHF	TGTGCCAGCAGCTTAGAAATCGGGGTTGATCAGCCCCAGCATTTT